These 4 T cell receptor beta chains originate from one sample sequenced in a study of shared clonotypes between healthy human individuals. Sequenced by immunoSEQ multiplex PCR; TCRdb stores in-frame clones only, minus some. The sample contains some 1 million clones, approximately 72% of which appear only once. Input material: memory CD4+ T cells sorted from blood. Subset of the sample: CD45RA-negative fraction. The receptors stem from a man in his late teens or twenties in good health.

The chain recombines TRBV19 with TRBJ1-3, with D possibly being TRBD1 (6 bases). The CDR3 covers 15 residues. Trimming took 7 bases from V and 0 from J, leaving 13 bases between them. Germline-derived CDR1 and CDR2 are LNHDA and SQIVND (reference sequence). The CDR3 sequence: CASITGPNSGNTIYF. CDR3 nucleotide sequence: TGTGCCAGTATTACAGGGCCCAACTCTGGAAACACCATATATTTT.

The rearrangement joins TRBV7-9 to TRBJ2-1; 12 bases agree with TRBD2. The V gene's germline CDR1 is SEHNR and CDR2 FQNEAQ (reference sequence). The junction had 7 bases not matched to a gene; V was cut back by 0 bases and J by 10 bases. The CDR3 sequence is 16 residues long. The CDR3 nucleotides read TGTGCCAGCAGCTTAGCGCGCCCTAGCGGGGGGGAAGAGCAGTTCTTC. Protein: CASSLARPSGGEEQFF.

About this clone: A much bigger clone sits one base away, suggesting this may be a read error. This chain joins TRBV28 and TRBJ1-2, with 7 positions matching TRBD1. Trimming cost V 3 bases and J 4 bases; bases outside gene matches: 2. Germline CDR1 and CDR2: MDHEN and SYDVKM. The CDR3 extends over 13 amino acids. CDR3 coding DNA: TGTGCCAGCAGTTTTTCAGGGGGCTATGGCTACACCTTC. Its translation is CASSFSGGYGYTF.

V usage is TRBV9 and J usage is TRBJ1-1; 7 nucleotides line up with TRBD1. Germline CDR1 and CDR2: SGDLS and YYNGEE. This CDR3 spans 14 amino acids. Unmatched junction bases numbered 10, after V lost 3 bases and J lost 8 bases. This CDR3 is CASSEGAAAREAFF. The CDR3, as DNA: TGTGCCAGCAGCGAGGGGGCCGCTGCCCGAGAAGCTTTCTTT.